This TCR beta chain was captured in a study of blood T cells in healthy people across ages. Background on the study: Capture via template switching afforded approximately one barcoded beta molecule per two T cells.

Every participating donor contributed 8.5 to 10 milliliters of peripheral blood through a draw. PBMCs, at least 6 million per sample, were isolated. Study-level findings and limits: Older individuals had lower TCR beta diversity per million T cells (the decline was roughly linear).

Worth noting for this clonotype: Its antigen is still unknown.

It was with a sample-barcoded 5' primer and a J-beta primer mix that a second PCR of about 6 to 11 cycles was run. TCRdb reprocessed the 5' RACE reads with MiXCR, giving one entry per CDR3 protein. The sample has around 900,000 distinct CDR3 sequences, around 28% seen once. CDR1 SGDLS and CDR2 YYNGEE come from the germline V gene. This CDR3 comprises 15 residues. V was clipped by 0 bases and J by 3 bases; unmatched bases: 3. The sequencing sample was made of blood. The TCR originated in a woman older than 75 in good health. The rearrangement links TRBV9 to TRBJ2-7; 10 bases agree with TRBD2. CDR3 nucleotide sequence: TGTGCCAGCAGCGTAGAGCCTAGCGGGAGCTACGAGCAGTACTTC. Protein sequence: CASSVEPSGSYEQYF.